Below, 20 T cell receptor beta chains from the same sample are listed, as sequenced in a study of beta chain features in type 1 diabetes. Reverse transcribing all isolated RNA meant expressed TCRB transcripts were sequenced. Only in-frame clones appear in the TCRdb table, and some are missing; sequencing was by immunoSEQ multiplex PCR. The table has fewer than 250,000 clones, 68% seen once. The sample taken for sequencing was naive CD4+ T cells from blood. The receptors here all came from a man between 25 and 39 years old in good health.

V gene TRBV30 combines with J gene TRBJ2-1; D tentatively reads TRBD1 or TRBD2 (5 bases each). Germline lookup yields CDR1 GTSNPN and CDR2 SVGIG (reference sequence). Trimming removed 0 bases at V and 2 bases at J, with 17 bases between. This CDR3 has 17 amino acids. As DNA, the CDR3 is TGTGCCTGGAGTGTAAACCCACTAGACAGACCCTACAATGAGCAGTTCTTC. It specifies CAWSVNPLDRPYNEQFF.

Turning to this clone: Other DNA sequences in the sample encode the same CDR3. This chain links TRBV29-1 with TRBJ2-5; D gene ambiguous. V gave up 1 base and J gave up 2 bases, with 5 bases separating them. The CDR3 is 12 residues long. Germline CDR1 reads SQVTM; CDR2 reads ANQGSEA. This chain's CDR3 is CSVEGGQETQYF. Here the CDR3 DNA reads TGCAGCGTTGAAGGGGGTCAAGAGACCCAGTACTTC.

The chain uses TRBV7-2 and TRBJ2-7; 8 bases match TRBD1. Per germline, CDR1 SGHTA and CDR2 FQGNSA. The CDR3 runs 14 residues. The ends lost 5 bases at V and 1 base at J; junction bases unmatched: 4. The CDR3, as DNA: TGTGCCAGCAGCCGAGGGACAGGTTCCTACGAGCAGTACTTC. The encoded protein is CASSRGTGSYEQYF.

J is TRBJ2-1 and V is TRBV5-1; a weak D match, TRBD2 (5 bases). CDR1 is SGHRS and CDR2 is YFSETQ in the germline V gene. There are 15 residues in the CDR3. V was cut by 0 bases and J by 6 bases, with 13 bases left in between. CDR3 protein: CASSLGLAEPNEQFF. Written as DNA, the CDR3 is TGCGCCAGCAGCTTGGGGCTAGCTGAACCCAATGAGCAGTTCTTC.

This chain joins TRBV29-1 and TRBJ2-7, with unresolved D. The CDR3 is 13 amino acids. Germline CDR1 SQVTM, CDR2 ANQGSEA. V gave up 4 bases and J gave up 0 bases, with 10 bases separating them. The CDR3 sequence is CSVVTPSSYEQYF. CDR3 coding DNA: TGCAGCGTTGTGACGCCATCCTCCTACGAGCAGTACTTC.

This sequence joins TRBV2 and TRBJ2-3; TRBD1 is a possible D gene (6 bases). Trimming cost V 8 bases and J 0 bases, with 9 bases left between them. This CDR3 comprises 13 residues. The germline V gene has CDR1 SNHLY and CDR2 FYNNEI. In DNA form, the CDR3 reads TGTGCCAGCGACAGGACTAGCACAGATACGCAGTATTTT. Its translation is CASDRTSTDTQYF.

V is TRBV4-3 and J is TRBJ2-2; D unresolved. Trimming removed 0 bases at V and 5 bases at J, with 13 bases between. Germline loops: CDR1 LGHNA, CDR2 YSLEER. The CDR3 loop spans 16 amino acids. The CDR3 sequence is CASSQDSGRRTGELFF. The DNA of the CDR3 is TGCGCCAGCAGCCAAGATTCGGGCAGGCGAACCGGGGAGCTGTTTTTT.

This clone was observed a handful of times. V usage is TRBV29-1 and J usage is TRBJ2-1, with D maybe TRBD1 (6 bases). This CDR3 is 11 amino acids long. V was trimmed by 4 bases and J by 12 bases, leaving 13 bases between them. CDR1 is SQVTM, CDR2 ANQGSEA, per germline. The CDR3 region is CSVGTVSRQFF. Written as DNA, the CDR3 is TGCAGCGTTGGGACAGTCTCTAGGCAGTTCTTC.

This rearrangement joins TRBV11-2 to TRBJ2-7; 10 nucleotides line up with TRBD2. Germline V gene sequence: CDR1 SGHAT, CDR2 FQNNGV. Trimming took 5 bases from V and 4 from J; bases not matched to a gene: 11. This CDR3 has 16 residues. The CDR3 region is CASSHPSGGANYEQYF. DNA of the CDR3: TGTGCCAGCAGCCACCCTAGCGGGGGCGCAAATTACGAGCAGTACTTC.

This clone was observed once. V usage is TRBV7-9 and J usage is TRBJ2-6; D not resolved. The germline gives CDR1 SEHNR, CDR2 FQNEAQ (reference sequence). The V gene lost 4 bases and the J gene lost 2 bases, with 3 bases spanning the gap. The CDR3 runs 13 residues. The CDR3 DNA reads TGTGCCAGCAGCTGGGCTGGGGCCAACGTCCTGACTTTC. It specifies CASSWAGANVLTF.

A few counts support this clone. The chain links TRBV30 to TRBJ2-4; TRBD1 agrees at 9 bases. The V gene end was trimmed by 1 base and the J gene end by 2 bases; junction bases not matched to a gene: 3. Germline V gene lookup returns CDR1 GTSNPN and CDR2 SVGIG (reference sequence). CDR3 length equals 15 residues. DNA of the CDR3: TGTGCCTGGAGTGGGGACAGGGTAACCAAAAACATTCAGTACTTC. Its translation: CAWSGDRVTKNIQYF.

The V gene is TRBV28, the J gene TRBJ2-3; D remains unclear. Germline V CDR1 and CDR2: MDHEN, SYDVKM. The V end lost 6 bases, the J end lost 4 bases, and 14 bases lay between the germline ends. The CDR3 extends over 14 amino acids. The CDR3 sequence is CASSDHLGPDTQYF. The CDR3 DNA reads TGTGCCAGCAGCGACCATTTAGGCCCAGATACGCAGTATTTT.

The CDR3 reads CASSLVIYEQYF. The CDR3 DNA reads TGTGCCAGCAGCTTAGTTATCTACGAGCAGTACTTC. The V gene is TRBV11-2, the J gene TRBJ2-7; D not certain. The germline V and J ends were trimmed by 1 base and 3 bases, with 4 bases remaining between them. CDR1 SGHAT and CDR2 FQNNGV come from the germline V gene. This CDR3 is 12 amino acids long. The full variable domain, rest sourced from reference TRBV11-2 and TRBJ2-7, is EAGVAQSPRYKIIEKRQSVAFWCNPISGHATLYWYQQILGQGPKLLIQFQNNGVVDDSQLPKDRFSAERLKGVDSTLKIQPAKLEDSAVYLCASSLVIYEQYFGPGTRLTVT.

In its sample, this clone was seen a few times. The sample holds other DNA sequences that translate to the same CDR3. This rearrangement joins TRBV30 to TRBJ2-1; no definite D call. Trimming stripped 2 bases from V and 3 bases from J, with 5 bases between. Germline values: CDR1 GTSNPN, CDR2 SVGIG (reference sequence). The length of the CDR3 is 12 residues. The CDR3 sequence: CAWSLVYNEQFF. The DNA for the CDR3 is TGTGCCTGGAGTTTAGTCTACAATGAGCAGTTCTTC. The complete variable domain, with remaining parts taken from reference TRBV30 and TRBJ2-1, reads SQTIHQWPATLVQPVGSPLSLECTVEGTSNPNLYWYRQAAGRGLQLLFYSVGIGQISSEVPQNLSASRPQDRQFILSSKKLLLSDSGFYLCAWSLVYNEQFFGPGTRLTVL.

This clone was picked up one time. This chain joins TRBV10-1 and TRBJ2-3; D possibly corresponds to TRBD2 (6 bases). CDR1 and CDR2 from the germline V gene are WNHNN and SYGVQD (reference sequence). This CDR3 is built from 16 residues. V was cut by 6 bases and J by 1 base, with 17 bases left in between. The CDR3, as DNA: TGCGCCAGCAGCGAGGCCACCTCGGGGGGCACAGATACGCAGTATTTT. It translates to CASSEATSGGTDTQYF.

This clone came up a few times. This rearrangement joins TRBV5-1 to TRBJ2-6; maybe TRBD2 (6 bases). Germline CDR1 SGHRS, CDR2 YFSETQ. Trimming shortened V by 4 bases and J by 3 bases, and 8 bases separated the two germline ends. The CDR3 extends over 14 amino acids. The CDR3 DNA is TGCGCCAGCAGCCAGGAGGGTGGGGCCAACGTCCTGACTTTC. Translated, it gives CASSQEGGANVLTF.

The chain links TRBV29-1 to TRBJ1-3; unclear D gene. CDR3 length: 13 residues. The germline V gene has CDR1 SQVTM and CDR2 ANQGSEA. Trimming removed 5 bases from V and 0 bases from J, with 8 bases in between. The CDR3, as DNA: TGCAGCGTTAAGTGGGGCTCTGGAAACACCATATATTTT. Translated, it gives CSVKWGSGNTIYF.

The chain links TRBV29-1 to TRBJ2-1; 10 bases align to TRBD2. This CDR3 region has 14 residues. J was trimmed by 5 bases and V by 6 bases; bases with no gene match: 7. The germline V gene encodes CDR1 SQVTM and CDR2 ANQGSEA. The CDR3 protein is CSVGLAGGHNEQFF. In nucleotides, the CDR3 is TGCAGCGTCGGTTTAGCGGGAGGCCACAATGAGCAGTTCTTC.

This clone was seen once. V is TRBV5-1 and J is TRBJ2-1, with 7 bases fitting TRBD2. CDR3 length: 14 residues. Germline assignment: CDR1 SGHRS and CDR2 YFSETQ. V lost 3 bases and J lost 9; bases outside the gene matches: 9. For the CDR3, the DNA is TGCGCCAGCAGCTCTAGCGGAGGTGGTCTTGAGCAGTTCTTC. It encodes CASSSSGGGLEQFF.

This clone was counted only a few times. The chain employs TRBV4-2 and TRBJ1-4; D is ambiguous. Germline CDR1 reads LGHNA; CDR2 reads YNFKEQ. The germline V and J ends were trimmed by 0 bases and 8 bases, with 1 base remaining between them. The CDR3 sequence is 11 residues long. In DNA form, the CDR3 reads TGTGCCAGCAGCCAAGAGGAAAAACTGTTTTTT. This sequence encodes CASSQEEKLFF.